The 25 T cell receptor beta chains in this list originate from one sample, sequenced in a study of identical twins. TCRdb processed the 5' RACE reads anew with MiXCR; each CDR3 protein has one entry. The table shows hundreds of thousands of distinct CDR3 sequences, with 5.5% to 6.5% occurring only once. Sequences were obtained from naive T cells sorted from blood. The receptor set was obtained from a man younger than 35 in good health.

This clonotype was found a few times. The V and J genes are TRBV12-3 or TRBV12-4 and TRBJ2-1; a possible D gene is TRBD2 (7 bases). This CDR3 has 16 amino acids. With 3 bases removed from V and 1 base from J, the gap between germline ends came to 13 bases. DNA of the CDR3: TGTGCCAGCAGTTTTGGGGGGGGCCGTTCCTACAATGAGCAGTTCTTC. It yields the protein CASSFGGGRSYNEQFF.

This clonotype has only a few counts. CDR3 coding DNA: TGTGCCAACCTACACTCCTACGAGCAGTACTTC. Residues: CANLHSYEQYF. The rearrangement links TRBV18 to TRBJ2-7; D is unclear. Trimming pared 10 bases from V and 0 bases from J, leaving 7 bases between. Looked up from germline, CDR1 is KGHSH and CDR2 is LQKENI. The CDR3 spans 11 residues.

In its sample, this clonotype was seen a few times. CDR3 sequence: CASSLSTDSNQPQHF. The CDR3 DNA follows: TGTGCCAGCAGCTTGAGTACTGATAGCAATCAGCCCCAGCATTTT. This rearrangement joins TRBV7-9 to TRBJ1-5; the D is unclear. Germline V gives CDR1 SEHNR, CDR2 FQNEAQ (reference sequence). The CDR3 has 15 amino acids. V was clipped by 3 bases and J by 0 bases, with 9 bases between them.

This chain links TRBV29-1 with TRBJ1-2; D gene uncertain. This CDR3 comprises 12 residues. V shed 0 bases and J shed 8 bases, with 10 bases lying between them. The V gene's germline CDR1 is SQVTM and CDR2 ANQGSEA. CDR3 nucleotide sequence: TGCAGCGTTGAAGATACCCCAGGAGGCTACACCTTC. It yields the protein CSVEDTPGGYTF.

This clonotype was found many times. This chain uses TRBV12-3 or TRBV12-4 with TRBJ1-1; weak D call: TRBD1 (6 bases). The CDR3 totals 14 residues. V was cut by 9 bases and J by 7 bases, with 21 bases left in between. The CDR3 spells CASMGFQGWGEAFF. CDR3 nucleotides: TGTGCCAGTATGGGGTTCCAGGGGTGGGGTGAAGCTTTCTTT.

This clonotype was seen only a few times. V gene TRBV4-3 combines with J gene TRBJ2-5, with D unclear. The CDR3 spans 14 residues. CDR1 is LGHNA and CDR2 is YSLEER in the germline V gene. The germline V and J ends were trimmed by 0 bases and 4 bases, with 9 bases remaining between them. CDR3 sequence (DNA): TGCGCCAGCAGCCAAGAGGCTTACCTAGAGACCCAGTACTTC. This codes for CASSQEAYLETQYF.

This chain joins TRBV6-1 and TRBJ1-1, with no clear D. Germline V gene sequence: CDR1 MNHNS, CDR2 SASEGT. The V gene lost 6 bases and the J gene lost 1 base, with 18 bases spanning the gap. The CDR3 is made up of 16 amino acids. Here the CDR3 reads CASSTTESLSNTEAFF. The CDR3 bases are TGTGCCAGCAGCACTACGGAATCCCTCTCGAACACTGAAGCTTTCTTT.

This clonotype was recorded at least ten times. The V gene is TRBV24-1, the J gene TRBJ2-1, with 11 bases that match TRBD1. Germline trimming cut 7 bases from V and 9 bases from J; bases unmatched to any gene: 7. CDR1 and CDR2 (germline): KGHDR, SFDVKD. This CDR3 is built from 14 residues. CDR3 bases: TGTGCCACCAGCTGGGGACAGGGGGGCAGTGAGCAGTTCTTC. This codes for CATSWGQGGSEQFF.

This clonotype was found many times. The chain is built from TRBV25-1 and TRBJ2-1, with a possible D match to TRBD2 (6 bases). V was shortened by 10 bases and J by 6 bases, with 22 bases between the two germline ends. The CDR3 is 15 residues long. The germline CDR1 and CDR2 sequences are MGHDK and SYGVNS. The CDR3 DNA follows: TGTGCCACCTTCGGAGGGCAGTTAGGACCCAATGAGCAGTTCTTC. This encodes CATFGGQLGPNEQFF.

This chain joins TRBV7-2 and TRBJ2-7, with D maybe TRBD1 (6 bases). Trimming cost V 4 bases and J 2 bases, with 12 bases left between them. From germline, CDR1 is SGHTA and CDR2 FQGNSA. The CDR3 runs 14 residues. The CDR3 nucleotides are TGTGCCAGCAGCTCAGGGGATCCTACCTACGAGCAGTACTTC. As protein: CASSSGDPTYEQYF.

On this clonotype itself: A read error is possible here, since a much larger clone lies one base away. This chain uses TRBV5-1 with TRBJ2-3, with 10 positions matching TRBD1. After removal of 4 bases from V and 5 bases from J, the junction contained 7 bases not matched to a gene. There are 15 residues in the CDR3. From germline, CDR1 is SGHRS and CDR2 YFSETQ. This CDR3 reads CASSGGQGRRDTQYF. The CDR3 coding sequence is TGCGCCAGCAGCGGGGGACAGGGGCGCAGAGATACGCAGTATTTT.

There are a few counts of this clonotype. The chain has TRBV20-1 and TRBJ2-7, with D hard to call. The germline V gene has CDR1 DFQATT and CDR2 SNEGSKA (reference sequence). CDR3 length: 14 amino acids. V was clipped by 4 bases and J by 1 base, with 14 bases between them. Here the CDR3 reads CSATGPPRSYEQYF. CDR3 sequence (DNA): TGCAGTGCTACCGGGCCGCCCCGATCCTACGAGCAGTACTTC.

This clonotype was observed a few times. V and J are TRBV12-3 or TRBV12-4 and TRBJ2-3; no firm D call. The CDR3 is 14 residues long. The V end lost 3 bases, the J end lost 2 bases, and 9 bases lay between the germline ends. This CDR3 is CASSFFQNTDTQYF. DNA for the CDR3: TGTGCCAGCAGTTTTTTCCAGAACACAGATACGCAGTATTTT.

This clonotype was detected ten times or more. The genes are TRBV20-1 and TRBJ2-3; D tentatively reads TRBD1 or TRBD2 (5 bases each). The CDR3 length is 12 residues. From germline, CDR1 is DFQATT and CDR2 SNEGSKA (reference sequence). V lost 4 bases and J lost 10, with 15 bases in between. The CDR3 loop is CSATGATVSQYF. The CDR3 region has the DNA TGCAGTGCTACCGGGGCCACAGTCTCGCAGTATTTT.

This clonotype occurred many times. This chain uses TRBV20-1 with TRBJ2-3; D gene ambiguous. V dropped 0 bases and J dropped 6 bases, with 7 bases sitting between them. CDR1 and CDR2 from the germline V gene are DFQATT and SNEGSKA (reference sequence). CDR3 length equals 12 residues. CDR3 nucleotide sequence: TGCAGTGCTAGAGAATCGGTGGATACGCAGTATTTT. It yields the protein CSARESVDTQYF.

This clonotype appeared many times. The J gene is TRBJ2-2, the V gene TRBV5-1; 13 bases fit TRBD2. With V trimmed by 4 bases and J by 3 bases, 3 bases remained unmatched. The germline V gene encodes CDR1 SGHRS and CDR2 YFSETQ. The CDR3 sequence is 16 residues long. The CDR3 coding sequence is TGCGCCAGCAGCGGAGGACTAGCGGGAGACACCGGGGAGCTGTTTTTT. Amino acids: CASSGGLAGDTGELFF.

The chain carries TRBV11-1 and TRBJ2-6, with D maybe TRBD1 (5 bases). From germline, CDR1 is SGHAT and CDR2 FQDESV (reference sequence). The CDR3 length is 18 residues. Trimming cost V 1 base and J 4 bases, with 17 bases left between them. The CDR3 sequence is CASSLGGQGNWGANVLTF. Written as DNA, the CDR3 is TGTGCCAGCAGCTTAGGAGGTCAGGGAAACTGGGGGGCCAACGTCCTGACTTTC.

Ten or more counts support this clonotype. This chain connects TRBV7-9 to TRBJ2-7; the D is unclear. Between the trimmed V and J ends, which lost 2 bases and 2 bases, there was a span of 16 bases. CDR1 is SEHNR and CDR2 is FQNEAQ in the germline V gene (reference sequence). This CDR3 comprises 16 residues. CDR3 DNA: TGTGCCAGCAGCTTACAACGAGCTGGGGTAGCCTACGAGCAGTACTTC. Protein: CASSLQRAGVAYEQYF.

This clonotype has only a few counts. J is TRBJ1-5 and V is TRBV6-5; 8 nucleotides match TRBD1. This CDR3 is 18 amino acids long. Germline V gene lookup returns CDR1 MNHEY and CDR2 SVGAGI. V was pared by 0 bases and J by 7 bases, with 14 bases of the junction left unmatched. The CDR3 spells CASSYSSRGTGGLQPQHF. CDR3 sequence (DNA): TGTGCCAGCAGTTACTCATCCCGCGGGACAGGTGGTCTCCAGCCCCAGCATTTT.

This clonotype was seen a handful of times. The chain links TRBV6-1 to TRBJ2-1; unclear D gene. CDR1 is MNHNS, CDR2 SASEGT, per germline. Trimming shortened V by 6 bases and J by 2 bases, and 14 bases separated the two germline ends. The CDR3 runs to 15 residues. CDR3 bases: TGTGCCAGCAGGCCTTTTGGGCGACCCTACAATGAGCAGTTCTTC. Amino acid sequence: CASRPFGRPYNEQFF.

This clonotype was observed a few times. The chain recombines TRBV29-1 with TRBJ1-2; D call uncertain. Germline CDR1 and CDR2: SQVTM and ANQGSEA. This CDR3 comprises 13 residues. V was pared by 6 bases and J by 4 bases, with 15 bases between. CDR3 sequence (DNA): TGCAGCGTAGCTGAATCTACCCGCTATGGCTACACCTTC. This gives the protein CSVAESTRYGYTF.

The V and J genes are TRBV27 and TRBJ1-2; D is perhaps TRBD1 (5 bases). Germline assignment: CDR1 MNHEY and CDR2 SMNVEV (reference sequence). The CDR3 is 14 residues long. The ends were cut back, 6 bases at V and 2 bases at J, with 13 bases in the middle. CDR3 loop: CASRGTSNNYGYTF. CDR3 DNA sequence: TGTGCCAGCAGGGGGACGAGTAACAACTATGGCTACACCTTC.

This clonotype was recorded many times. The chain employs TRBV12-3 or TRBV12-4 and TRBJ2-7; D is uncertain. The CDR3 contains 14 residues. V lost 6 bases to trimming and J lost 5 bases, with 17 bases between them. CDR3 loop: CASSTRFPSHEQYF. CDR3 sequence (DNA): TGTGCCAGCAGCACCCGGTTCCCGAGCCACGAGCAGTACTTC.

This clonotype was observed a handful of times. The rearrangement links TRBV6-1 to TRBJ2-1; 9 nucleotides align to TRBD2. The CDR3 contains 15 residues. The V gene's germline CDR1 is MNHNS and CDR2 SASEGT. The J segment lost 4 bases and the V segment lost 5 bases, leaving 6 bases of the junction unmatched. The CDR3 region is CASSSSGSWYNEQFF. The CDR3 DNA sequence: TGTGCCAGCAGTAGTAGCGGGAGCTGGTACAATGAGCAGTTCTTC.

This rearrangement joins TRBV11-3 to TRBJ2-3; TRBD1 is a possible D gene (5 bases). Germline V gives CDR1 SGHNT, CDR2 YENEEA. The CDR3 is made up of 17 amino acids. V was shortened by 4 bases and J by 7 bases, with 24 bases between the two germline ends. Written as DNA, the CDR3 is TGTGCCAGCAGCTCGCTCGTCGGCAGGGTTGAAACCAATACGCAGTATTTT. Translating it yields CASSSLVGRVETNTQYF.